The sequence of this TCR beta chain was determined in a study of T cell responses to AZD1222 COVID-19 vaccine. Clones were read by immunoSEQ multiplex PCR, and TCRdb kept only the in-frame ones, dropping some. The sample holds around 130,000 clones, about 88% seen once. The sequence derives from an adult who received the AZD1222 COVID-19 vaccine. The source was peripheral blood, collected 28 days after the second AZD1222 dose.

The CDR3 protein is CASSFGGTLNEQFF. CDR3 in DNA: TGTGCCAGCAGCTTTGGCGGGACCTTAAATGAGCAGTTCTTC. This chain links TRBV7-8 with TRBJ2-1, with D possibly TRBD2 on 6 matching bases. CDR1 is SGHVS and CDR2 is FQNEAQ in the germline V gene. The length of the CDR3 is 14 residues. V was clipped by 3 bases and J by 7 bases, with 13 bases between them.